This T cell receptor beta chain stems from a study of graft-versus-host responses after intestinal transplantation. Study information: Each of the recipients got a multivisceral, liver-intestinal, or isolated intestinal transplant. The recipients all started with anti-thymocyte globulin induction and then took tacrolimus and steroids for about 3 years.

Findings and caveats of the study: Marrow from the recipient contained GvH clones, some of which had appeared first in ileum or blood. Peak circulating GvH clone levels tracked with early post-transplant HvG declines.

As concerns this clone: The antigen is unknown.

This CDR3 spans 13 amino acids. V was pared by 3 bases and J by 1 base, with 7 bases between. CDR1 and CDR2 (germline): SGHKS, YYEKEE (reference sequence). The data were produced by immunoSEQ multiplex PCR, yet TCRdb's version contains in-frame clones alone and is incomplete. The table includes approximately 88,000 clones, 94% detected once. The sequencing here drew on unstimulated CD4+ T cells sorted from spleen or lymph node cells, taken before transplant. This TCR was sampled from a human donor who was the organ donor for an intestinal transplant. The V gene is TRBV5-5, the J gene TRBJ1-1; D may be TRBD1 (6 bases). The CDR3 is CASSSQGNTEAFF. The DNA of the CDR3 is TGTGCCAGCAGCTCACAGGGGAACACTGAAGCTTTCTTT.